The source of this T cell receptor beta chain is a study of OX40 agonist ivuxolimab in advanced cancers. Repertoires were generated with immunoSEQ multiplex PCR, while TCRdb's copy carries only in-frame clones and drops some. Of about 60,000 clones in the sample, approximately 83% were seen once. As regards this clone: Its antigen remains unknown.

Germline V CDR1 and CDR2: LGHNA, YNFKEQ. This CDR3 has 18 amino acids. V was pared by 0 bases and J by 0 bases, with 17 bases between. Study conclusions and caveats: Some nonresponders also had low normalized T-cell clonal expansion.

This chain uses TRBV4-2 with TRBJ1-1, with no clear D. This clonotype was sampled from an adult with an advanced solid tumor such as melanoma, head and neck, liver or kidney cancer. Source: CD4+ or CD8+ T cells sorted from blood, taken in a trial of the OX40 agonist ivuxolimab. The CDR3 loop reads CASSQDFLDGRMNTEAFF. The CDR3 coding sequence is TGTGCCAGCAGCCAAGATTTCCTCGATGGAAGAATGAACACTGAAGCTTTCTTT.